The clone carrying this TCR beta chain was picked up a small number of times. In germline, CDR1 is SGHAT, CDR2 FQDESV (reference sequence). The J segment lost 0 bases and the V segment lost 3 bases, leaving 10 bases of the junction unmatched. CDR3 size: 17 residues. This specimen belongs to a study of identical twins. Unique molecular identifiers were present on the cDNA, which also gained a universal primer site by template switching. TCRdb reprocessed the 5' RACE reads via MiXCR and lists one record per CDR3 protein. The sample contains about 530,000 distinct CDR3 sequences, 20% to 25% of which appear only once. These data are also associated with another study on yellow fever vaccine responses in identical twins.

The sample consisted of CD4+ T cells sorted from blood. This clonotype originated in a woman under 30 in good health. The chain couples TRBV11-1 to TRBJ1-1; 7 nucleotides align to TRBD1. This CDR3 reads CASSLGEGAGMNTEAFF. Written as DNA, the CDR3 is TGTGCCAGCAGCTTGGGCGAGGGGGCTGGGATGAACACTGAAGCTTTCTTT.